The 12 T cell receptor beta chains below all came from one sample that was sequenced in a study of cytomegalovirus exposure and HLA in healthy donors. The PCR used 60 Vbeta and 13 Jbeta primers. The protocol was immunoSEQ multiplex PCR, while the TCRdb copy is restricted to in-frame clones and leaves out a portion. Of about 160,000 clones in the sample, 84% were seen once. Input material: PBMCs. The receptors derive from a man younger than 40 in good health and CMV-seronegative.

This clone was found a few times. The genes are TRBV4-3 and TRBJ2-1; tentative D call: TRBD2 (5 bases). The germline V and J ends were trimmed by 1 base and 4 bases, with 11 bases remaining between them. The germline CDR1 and CDR2 sequences are LGHNA and YSLEER. The CDR3 runs to 15 residues. In DNA, the CDR3 is TGCGCCAGCAGCCAAGGAAGCGGAGCATACAATGAGCAGTTCTTC. This codes for CASSQGSGAYNEQFF.

The DNA for the CDR3 is TGCGCCAGCAGCCCGCCCCCAGCAGGGGGTGAGACCCAGTACTTC. It is translated as CASSPPPAGGETQYF. The rearrangement joins TRBV4-1 to TRBJ2-5; 7 bases are a match to TRBD1. The CDR3 totals 15 residues. Unmatched junction bases numbered 10, after V lost 4 bases and J lost 5 bases. CDR1 is MGHRA and CDR2 is YSYEKL in the germline V gene.

The chain carries TRBV9 and TRBJ1-4, with D tentatively TRBD1 (5 bases). Germline loops: CDR1 SGDLS, CDR2 YYNGEE. The V end was cut by 4 bases, the J end by 0 bases, with 13 bases between. The CDR3 has 16 amino acids. CDR3 nucleotide sequence: TGTGCCAGCAGCCCTGACGGGGGGTCAACTAATGAAAAACTGTTTTTT. Protein product: CASSPDGGSTNEKLFF.

The chain carries TRBV29-1 and TRBJ2-7; a possible D gene is TRBD2 (5 bases). The CDR3 length is 14 residues. V lost 6 bases, J lost 5 bases, and 20 bases lay in between. From germline, CDR1 is SQVTM and CDR2 ANQGSEA. This CDR3 is CSVARRGMYNEQYF. CDR3 coding DNA: TGCAGCGTCGCGCGGCGAGGGATGTACAACGAGCAGTACTTC.

The rearrangement joins TRBV6-6 to TRBJ2-3, with unresolved D. Trimming shortened V by 2 bases and J by 3 bases, and 9 bases separated the two germline ends. Per germline, CDR1 MNHNY and CDR2 SVGAGI (reference sequence). This CDR3 comprises 14 residues. The CDR3 here is CASSYGTVTDTQYF. The CDR3 DNA follows: TGTGCCAGCAGTTACGGCACAGTGACAGATACGCAGTATTTT.

V is TRBV6-1 and J is TRBJ2-1; 9 nucleotides match TRBD1. The junction had 8 bases not matched to a gene; V was cut back by 2 bases and J by 6 bases. Germline loops: CDR1 MNHNS, CDR2 SASEGT. CDR3 length: 16 residues. The CDR3 protein is CASSEFPGQGSNEQFF. Written as DNA, the CDR3 is TGTGCCAGCAGTGAATTCCCGGGACAGGGTTCCAATGAGCAGTTCTTC.

The rearrangement joins TRBV11-2 to TRBJ1-3; 7 bases are shared with TRBD1. The CDR3 is 14 residues long. The V gene's germline CDR1 is SGHAT and CDR2 FQNNGV. With 6 bases clipped from V and 3 bases from J, the junction kept 5 bases outside the gene matches. CDR3 sequence reads: CASRLTGLGNTIYF. In DNA, the CDR3 is TGTGCCAGCAGACTGACAGGGCTTGGAAACACCATATATTTT.

V gene TRBV11-2 combines with J gene TRBJ2-5; TRBD2 matches at 10 bases. V trimming: 1 base; J trimming: 5 bases; junction bases outside the gene matches: 10. Germline V gene sequence: CDR1 SGHAT, CDR2 FQNNGV. The CDR3 is 17 residues long. The CDR3 region is CASSLVEPGLAFETQYF. CDR3 DNA: TGTGCCAGCAGCTTAGTTGAACCGGGACTAGCGTTTGAGACCCAGTACTTC.

On this clone itself: Other nucleotide sequences in the sample specify the same CDR3. V usage is TRBV6-5 and J usage is TRBJ1-3; 7 positions agree with TRBD1. The CDR3 extends over 14 amino acids. Germline loops: CDR1 MNHEY, CDR2 SVGAGI. V lost 6 bases and J lost 2; bases outside the gene matches: 4. CDR3: CASRPGQTGNTIYF. CDR3 sequence (DNA): TGTGCCAGCAGACCGGGACAGACTGGAAACACCATATATTTT.

V usage is TRBV6-1 and J usage is TRBJ2-7, with TRBD2 as a possible D gene (5 bases). CDR3 length: 12 residues. The germline V and J ends were trimmed by 1 base and 9 bases, with 10 bases remaining between them. Germline values: CDR1 MNHNS, CDR2 SASEGT. CDR3 in DNA: TGTGCCAGCAGTGAAGAACCTGGAGGGCAGTACTTC. Amino acids: CASSEEPGGQYF.

This chain joins TRBV5-7 and TRBJ2-7, with a possible D match to TRBD1 (6 bases). TRBV5-7 is known as an ORF, though its function is uncertain. This CDR3 has 15 amino acids. The V gene lost 4 bases and the J gene lost 1 base, with 15 bases spanning the gap. CDR3 sequence reads: CASSLRQERSYEQYF. The CDR3, as DNA: TGTGCCAGCAGCCTCCGACAGGAGCGATCCTACGAGCAGTACTTC.

V gene TRBV7-8 combines with J gene TRBJ1-4; 8 positions match TRBD1. The J segment lost 7 bases and the V segment lost 0 bases, leaving 4 bases of the junction unmatched. Germline assignment: CDR1 SGHVS and CDR2 FQNEAQ. This CDR3 has 15 residues. The CDR3: CASSLAPGTGEKLFF. The CDR3 DNA reads as TGTGCCAGCAGCTTAGCTCCGGGGACAGGTGAAAAACTGTTTTTT.